Sequencing of this T cell receptor beta chain was carried out in a study of CD4 T cells in relation to SARS-CoV-2 and coronaviruses. Across the whole study: Convalescent donors were aged about 20 to 75, with median roughly 40 years. Findings and caveats of the study: Around two thirds of donors had memory CD4+ clonotypes crossrecognizing SARS-CoV-2 and common cold coronavirus spike.

Survey-level TCR-beta sequencing used DNA from CEF-cultured naive and memory CD4+ T cells. Some clones are missing from TCRdb's copy, which holds only in-frame ones; the method was immunoSEQ multiplex PCR. The repertoire holds tens of thousands of clones, around 74% seen once, with around 21% in the top ten. A note on this clone: Its antigen is as yet unknown.

The CDR3 runs to 16 residues. Germline trimming cut 6 bases from V and 4 bases from J; bases unmatched to any gene: 9. Germline CDR1 is MNHEY and CDR2 is SVGEGT. Sorted naive or memory CD4+ cells met CEF peptides for 9 to 11 days. This receptor was taken from an adult with COVID-19. Sequencing was performed on memory CD4+ T cells from PBMCs, cultured in vitro. This chain connects TRBV6-2 or TRBV6-3 to TRBJ1-3; 10 nucleotides align to TRBD1. The CDR3, as DNA: TGTGCCAGCAGCCCTGGGACAGGGGCAACGGGAAACACCATATATTTT. As protein: CASSPGTGATGNTIYF.